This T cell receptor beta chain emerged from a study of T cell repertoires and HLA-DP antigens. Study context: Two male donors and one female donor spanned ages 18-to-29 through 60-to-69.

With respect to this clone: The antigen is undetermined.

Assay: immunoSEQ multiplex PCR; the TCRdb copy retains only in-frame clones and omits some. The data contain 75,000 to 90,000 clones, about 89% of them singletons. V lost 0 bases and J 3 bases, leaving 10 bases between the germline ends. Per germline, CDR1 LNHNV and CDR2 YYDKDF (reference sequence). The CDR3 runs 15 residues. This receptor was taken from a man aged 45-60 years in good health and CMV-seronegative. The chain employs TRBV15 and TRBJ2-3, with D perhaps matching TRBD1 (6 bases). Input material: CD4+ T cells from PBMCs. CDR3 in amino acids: CATSREMQGTDTQYF. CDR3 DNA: TGTGCCACCAGCAGAGAAATGCAGGGGACAGATACGCAGTATTTT.